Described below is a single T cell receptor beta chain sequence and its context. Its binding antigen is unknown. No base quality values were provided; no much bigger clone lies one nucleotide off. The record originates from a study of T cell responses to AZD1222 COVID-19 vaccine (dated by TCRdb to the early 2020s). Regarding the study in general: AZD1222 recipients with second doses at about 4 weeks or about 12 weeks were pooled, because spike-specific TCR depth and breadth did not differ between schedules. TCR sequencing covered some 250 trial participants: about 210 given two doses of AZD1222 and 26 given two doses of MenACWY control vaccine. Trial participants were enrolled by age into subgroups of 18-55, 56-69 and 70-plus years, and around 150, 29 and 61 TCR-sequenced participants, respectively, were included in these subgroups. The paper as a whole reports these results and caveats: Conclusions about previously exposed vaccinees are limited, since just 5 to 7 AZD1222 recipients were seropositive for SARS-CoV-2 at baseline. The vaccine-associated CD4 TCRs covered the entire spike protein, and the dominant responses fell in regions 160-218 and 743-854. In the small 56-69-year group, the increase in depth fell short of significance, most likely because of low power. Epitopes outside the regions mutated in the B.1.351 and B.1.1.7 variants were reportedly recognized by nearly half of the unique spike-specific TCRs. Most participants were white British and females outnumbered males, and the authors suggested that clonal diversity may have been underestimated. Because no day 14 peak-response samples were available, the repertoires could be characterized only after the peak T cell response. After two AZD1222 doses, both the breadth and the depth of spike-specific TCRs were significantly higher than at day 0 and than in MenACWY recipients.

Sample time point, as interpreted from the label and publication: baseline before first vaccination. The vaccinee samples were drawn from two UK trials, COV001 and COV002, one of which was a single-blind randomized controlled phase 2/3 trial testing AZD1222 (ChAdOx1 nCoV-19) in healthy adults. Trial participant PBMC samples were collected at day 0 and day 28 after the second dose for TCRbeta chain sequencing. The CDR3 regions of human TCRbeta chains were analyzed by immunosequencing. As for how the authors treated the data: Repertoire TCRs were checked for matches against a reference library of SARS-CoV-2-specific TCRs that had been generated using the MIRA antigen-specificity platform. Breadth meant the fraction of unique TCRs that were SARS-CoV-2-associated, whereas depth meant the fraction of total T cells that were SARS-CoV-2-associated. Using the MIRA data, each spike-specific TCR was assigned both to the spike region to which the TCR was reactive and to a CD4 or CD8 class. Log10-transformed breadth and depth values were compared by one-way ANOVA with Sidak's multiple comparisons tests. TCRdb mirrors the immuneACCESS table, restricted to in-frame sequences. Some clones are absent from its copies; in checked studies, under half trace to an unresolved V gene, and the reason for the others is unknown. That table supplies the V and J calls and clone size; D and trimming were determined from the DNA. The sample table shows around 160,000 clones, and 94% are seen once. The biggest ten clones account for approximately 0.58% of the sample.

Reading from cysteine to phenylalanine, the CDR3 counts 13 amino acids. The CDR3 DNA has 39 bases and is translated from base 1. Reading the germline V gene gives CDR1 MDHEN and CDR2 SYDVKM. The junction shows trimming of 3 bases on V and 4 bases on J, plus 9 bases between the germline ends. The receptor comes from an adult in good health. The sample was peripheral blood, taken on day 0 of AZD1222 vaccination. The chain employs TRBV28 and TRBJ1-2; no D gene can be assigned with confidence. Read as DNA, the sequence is TGTGCCAGCAGTTTCGGGCAGGCCTATGGCTACACCTTC. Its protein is CASSFGQAYGYTF.